The T cell receptor beta chain described here comes from a study of blood T cell repertoires in COVID-19. Some clones are missing from TCRdb's copy, which holds only in-frame ones; the method was immunoSEQ multiplex PCR. The profile shows approximately 100,000 clones, approximately 87% of them singletons. This clone is medium-sized by share. V shed 4 bases and J shed 0 bases, with 9 bases lying between them. The CDR3 has 14 residues. CDR1 is MGHRA, CDR2 YSYEKL, per germline. V usage is TRBV4-1 and J usage is TRBJ1-2; D remains unclear. Sample: peripheral blood. This receptor was obtained from a woman in her sixties or seventies with acute or convalescent COVID-19. CDR3 protein: CASSPTQANYGYTF. Here the CDR3 DNA reads TGCGCCAGCAGCCCAACCCAGGCTAACTATGGCTACACCTTC.